This TCR beta chain was found in a study of blood T cell repertoires in COVID-19. Across the study: Acute and convalescent COVID-19 samples came from the United States, Italy and Spain.

V was cut by 0 bases and J by 5 bases, with 12 bases left in between. The CDR3 totals 14 residues. The germline CDR1 and CDR2 sequences are SGHRS and YFSETQ. Recruitment covered 20 to 25 US areas and drew participants whose ages spanned about 18 to 100 years. In assigning cohorts, the study relied on participant-reported clinical history. Sequencing used immunoSEQ multiplex PCR; TCRdb keeps in-frame clones, though not all of them. The table includes 200,000 to 300,000 clones, 75% to 90% detected once. Sequenced sample: PBMCs or T cells enriched from blood (not recorded which). This rearrangement joins TRBV5-1 to TRBJ2-7; possible D gene TRBD1, 7 bases. The sequence derives from a middle-aged woman with acute COVID-19. CDR3 amino acids: CASSLAQGGHEQYF. CDR3 bases: TGCGCCAGCAGCTTGGCGCAGGGGGGCCACGAGCAGTACTTC.